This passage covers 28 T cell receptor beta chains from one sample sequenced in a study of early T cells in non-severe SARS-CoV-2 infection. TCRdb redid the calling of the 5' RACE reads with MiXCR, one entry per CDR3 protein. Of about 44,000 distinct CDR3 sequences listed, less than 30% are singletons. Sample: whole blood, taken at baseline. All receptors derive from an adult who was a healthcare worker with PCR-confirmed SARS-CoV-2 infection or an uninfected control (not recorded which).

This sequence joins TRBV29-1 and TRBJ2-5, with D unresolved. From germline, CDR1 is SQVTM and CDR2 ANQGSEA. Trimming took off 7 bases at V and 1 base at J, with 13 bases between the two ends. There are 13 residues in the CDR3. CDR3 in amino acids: CSAVGRTQETQYF. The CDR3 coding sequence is TGCAGCGCAGTCGGACGGACCCAAGAGACCCAGTACTTC. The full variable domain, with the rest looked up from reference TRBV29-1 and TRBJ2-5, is SAVISQKPSRDICQRGTSLTIQCQVDSQVTMMFWYRQQPGQSLTLIATANQGSEATYESGFVIDKFPISRPNLTFSTLTVSNMSPEDSSIYLCSAVGRTQETQYFGPGTRLLVL.

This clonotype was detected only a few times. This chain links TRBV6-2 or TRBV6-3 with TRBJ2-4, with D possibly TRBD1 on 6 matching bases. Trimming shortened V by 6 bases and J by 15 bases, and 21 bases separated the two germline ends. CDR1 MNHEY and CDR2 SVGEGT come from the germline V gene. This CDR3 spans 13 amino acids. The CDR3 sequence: CASRVLQGFLPYF. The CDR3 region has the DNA TGTGCCAGCAGAGTTTTACAGGGTTTTCTTCCGTACTTC.

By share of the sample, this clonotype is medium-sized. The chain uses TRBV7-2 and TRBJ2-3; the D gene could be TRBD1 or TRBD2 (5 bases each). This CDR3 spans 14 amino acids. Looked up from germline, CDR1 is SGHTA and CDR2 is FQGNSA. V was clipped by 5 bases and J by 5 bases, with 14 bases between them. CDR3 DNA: TGTGCCAGCAGCCGAGGTGGGGGAAGAGATACGCAGTATTTT. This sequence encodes CASSRGGGRDTQYF.

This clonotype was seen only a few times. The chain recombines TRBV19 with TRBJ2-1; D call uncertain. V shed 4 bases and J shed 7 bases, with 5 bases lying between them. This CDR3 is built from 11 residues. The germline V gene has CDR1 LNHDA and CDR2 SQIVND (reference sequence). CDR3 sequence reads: CASSTPNEQFF. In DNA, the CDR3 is TGTGCCAGTAGTACTCCGAATGAGCAGTTCTTC. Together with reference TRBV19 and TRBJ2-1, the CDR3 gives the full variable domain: DGGITQSPKYLFRKEGQNVTLSCEQNLNHDAMYWYRQDPGQGLRLIYYSQIVNDFQKGDIAEGYSVSREKKESFPLTVTSAQKNPTAFYLCASSTPNEQFFGPGTRLTVL.

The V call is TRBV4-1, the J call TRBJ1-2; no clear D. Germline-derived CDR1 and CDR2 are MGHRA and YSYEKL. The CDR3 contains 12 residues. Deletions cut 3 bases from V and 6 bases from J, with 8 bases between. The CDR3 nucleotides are TGCGCCAGCAGCCACCCCGCTCATGGCTACACCTTC. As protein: CASSHPAHGYTF.

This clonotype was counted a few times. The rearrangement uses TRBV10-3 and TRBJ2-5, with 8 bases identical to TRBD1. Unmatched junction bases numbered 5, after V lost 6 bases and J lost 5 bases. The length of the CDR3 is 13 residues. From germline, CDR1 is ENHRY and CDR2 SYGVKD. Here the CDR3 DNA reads TGTGCCATCAGCCAGGGGGCGCGGGAGACCCAGTACTTC. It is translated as CAISQGARETQYF.

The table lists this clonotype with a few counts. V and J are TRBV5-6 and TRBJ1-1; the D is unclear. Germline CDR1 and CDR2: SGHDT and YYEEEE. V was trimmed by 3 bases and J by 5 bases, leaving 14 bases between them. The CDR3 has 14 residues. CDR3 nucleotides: TGTGCCAGCAGCTGGGCGGCGGGGAAGACTGAAGCTTTCTTT. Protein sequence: CASSWAAGKTEAFF.

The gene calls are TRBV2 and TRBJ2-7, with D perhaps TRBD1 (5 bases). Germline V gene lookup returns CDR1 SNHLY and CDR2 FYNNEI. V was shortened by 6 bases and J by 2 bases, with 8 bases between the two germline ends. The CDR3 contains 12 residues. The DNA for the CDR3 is TGTGCCAGCAGGACGGACACCTACGAGCAGTACTTC. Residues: CASRTDTYEQYF.

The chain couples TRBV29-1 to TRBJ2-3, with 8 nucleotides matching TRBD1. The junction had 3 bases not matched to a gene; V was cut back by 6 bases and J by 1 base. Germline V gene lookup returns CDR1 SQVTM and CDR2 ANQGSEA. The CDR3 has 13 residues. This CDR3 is CSVLQGGTDTQYF. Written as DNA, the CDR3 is TGCAGCGTATTACAGGGGGGCACAGATACGCAGTATTTT.

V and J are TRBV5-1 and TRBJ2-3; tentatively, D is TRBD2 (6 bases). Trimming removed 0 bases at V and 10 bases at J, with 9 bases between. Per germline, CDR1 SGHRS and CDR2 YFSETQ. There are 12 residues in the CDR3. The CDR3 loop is CASSLEWEAQYF. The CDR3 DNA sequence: TGCGCCAGCAGCTTGGAATGGGAGGCGCAGTATTTT.

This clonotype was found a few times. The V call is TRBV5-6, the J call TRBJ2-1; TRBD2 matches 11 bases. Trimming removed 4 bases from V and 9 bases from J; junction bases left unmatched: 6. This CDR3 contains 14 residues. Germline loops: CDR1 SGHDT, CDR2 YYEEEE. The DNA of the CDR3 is TGTGCCAGCAGCCCTGCGCTAGCGGGGGGTGAGCAGTTCTTC. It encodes CASSPALAGGEQFF.

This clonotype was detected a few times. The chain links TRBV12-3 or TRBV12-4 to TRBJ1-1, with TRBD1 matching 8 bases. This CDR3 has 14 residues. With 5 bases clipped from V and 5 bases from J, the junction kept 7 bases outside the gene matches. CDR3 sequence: CASSPRTGQTEAFF. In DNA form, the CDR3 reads TGTGCCAGCAGTCCCCGGACAGGGCAAACTGAAGCTTTCTTT.

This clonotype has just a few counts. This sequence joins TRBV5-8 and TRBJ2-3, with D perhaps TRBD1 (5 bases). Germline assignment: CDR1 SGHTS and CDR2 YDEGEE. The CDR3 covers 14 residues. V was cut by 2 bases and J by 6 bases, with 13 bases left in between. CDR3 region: CASSLGAAVDTQYF. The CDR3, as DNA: TGTGCCAGCAGCTTAGGGGCGGCCGTGGATACGCAGTATTTT.

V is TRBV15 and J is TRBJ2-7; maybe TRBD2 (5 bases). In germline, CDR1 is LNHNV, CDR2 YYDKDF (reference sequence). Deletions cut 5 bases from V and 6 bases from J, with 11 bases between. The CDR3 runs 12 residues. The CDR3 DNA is TGTGCCACCAGCCCAATCCGGGGCGAGCAGTACTTC. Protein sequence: CATSPIRGEQYF.

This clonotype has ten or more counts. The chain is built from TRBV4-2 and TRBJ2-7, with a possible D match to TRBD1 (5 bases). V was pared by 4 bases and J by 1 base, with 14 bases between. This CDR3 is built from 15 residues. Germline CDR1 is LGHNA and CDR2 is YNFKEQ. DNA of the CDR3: TGTGCCAGCAGCCCCACCAGGGTAAGGTCCTACGAGCAGTACTTC. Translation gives CASSPTRVRSYEQYF.

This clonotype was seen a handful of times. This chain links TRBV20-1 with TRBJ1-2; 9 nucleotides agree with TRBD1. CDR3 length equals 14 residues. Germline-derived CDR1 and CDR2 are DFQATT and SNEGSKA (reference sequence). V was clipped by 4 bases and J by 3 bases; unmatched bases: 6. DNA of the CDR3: TGCAGTGCTAAAGAGGGACAGGGAGACTATGGCTACACCTTC. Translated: CSAKEGQGDYGYTF.

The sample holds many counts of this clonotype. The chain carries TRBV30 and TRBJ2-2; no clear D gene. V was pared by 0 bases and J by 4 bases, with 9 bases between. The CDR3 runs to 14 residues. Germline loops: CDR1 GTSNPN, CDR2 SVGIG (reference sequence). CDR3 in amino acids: CAWSVWQVTGELFF. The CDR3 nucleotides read TGTGCCTGGAGTGTATGGCAGGTCACCGGGGAGCTGTTTTTT.

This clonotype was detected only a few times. The CDR3 protein is CASSHYEQFF. In DNA form, the CDR3 reads TGTGCCAGCAGCCATTATGAGCAGTTCTTC. The rearrangement uses TRBV14 and TRBJ2-1; D is unclear. The CDR3 extends over 10 amino acids. Trimming removed 3 bases at V and 8 bases at J, with 2 bases between. Germline V gene data show CDR1 as SGHDN and CDR2 as FVKESK.

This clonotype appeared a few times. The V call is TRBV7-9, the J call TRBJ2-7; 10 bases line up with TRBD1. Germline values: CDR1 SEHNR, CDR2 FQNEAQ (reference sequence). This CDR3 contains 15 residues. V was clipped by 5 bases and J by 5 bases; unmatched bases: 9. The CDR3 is CASSPTGTGAHEQYF. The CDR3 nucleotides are TGTGCCAGCAGCCCAACCGGGACAGGGGCCCACGAGCAGTACTTC.

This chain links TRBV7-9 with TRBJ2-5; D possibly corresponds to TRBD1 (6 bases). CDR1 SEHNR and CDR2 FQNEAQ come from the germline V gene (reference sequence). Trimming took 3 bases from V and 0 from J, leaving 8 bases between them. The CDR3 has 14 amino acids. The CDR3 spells CASSFGQHQETQYF. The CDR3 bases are TGTGCCAGCAGCTTCGGACAGCACCAAGAGACCCAGTACTTC.

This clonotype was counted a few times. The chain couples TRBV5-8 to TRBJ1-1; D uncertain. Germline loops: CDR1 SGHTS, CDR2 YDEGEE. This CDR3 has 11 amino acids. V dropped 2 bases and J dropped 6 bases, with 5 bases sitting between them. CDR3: CASSLYAEAFF. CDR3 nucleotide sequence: TGTGCCAGCAGCTTATATGCTGAAGCTTTCTTT.

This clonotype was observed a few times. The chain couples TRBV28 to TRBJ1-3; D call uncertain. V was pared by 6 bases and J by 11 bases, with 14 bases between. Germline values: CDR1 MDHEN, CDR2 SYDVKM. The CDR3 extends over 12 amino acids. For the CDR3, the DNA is TGTGCCAGCAGCTATCTGGCAGACCCCATATATTTT. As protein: CASSYLADPIYF.

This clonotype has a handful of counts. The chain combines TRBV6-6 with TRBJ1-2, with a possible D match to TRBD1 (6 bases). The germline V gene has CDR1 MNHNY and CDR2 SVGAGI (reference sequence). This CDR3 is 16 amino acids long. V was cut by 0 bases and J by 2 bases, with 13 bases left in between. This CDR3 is CASSYSTGTNNYGYTF. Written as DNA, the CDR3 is TGTGCCAGCAGTTACTCGACTGGGACAAACAACTATGGCTACACCTTC.

In DNA form, the CDR3 reads TGTGCCAGCAGCGTATGGGACGGAAACTATGGCTACACCTTC. Encoded protein: CASSVWDGNYGYTF. The rearrangement joins TRBV2 to TRBJ1-2; a possible D gene is TRBD1 (5 bases). Germline loops: CDR1 SNHLY, CDR2 FYNNEI. V gave up 6 bases and J gave up 2 bases, with 13 bases separating them. This CDR3 is built from 14 residues.

The CDR3 sequence is CASSQSTEGNTEAFF. Here the CDR3 DNA reads TGTGCCAGCAGCCAATCCACGGAGGGGAACACTGAAGCTTTCTTT. The chain employs TRBV4-2 and TRBJ1-1; D not certain. The CDR3 spans 15 residues. The germline V gene encodes CDR1 LGHNA and CDR2 YNFKEQ. Trimming stripped 2 bases from V and 1 base from J, with 11 bases between.

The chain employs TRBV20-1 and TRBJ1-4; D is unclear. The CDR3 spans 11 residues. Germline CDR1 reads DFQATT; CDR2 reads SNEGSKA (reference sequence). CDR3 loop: CIYRATEKLFF. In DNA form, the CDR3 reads TGCATCTACCGGGCAACCGAAAAACTGTTTTTT.

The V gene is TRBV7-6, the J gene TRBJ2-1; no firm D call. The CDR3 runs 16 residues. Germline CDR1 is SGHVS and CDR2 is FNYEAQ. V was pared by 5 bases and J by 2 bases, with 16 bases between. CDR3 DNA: TGTGCCAGCAGCCTGAGACCAACGGGCGCCTACAATGAGCAGTTCTTC. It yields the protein CASSLRPTGAYNEQFF.

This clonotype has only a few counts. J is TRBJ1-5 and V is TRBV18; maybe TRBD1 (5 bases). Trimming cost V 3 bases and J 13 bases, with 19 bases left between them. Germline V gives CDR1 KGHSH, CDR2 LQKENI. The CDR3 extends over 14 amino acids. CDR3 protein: CASSPSDLAGTQHF. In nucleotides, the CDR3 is TGTGCCAGCTCACCCTCCGACTTAGCCGGGACTCAGCATTTT.